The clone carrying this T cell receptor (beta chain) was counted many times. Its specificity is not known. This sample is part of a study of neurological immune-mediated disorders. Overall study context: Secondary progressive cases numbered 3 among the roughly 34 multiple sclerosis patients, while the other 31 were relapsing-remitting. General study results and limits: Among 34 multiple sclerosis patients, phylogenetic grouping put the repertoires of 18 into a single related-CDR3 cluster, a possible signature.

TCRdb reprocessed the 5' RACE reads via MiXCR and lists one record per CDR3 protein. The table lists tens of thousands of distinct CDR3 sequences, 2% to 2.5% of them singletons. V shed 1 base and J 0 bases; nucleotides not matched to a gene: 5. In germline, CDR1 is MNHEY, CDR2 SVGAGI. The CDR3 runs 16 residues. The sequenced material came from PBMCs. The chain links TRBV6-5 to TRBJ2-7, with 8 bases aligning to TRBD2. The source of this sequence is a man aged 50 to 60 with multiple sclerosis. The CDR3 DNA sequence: TGTGCCAGCAGTTACTTTCGGGGGGGCGGCTCCTACGAGCAGTACTTC. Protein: CASSYFRGGGSYEQYF.